These 18 T cell receptor beta chains came from one sample sequenced in a study of T cell changes during pregnancy in multiple sclerosis. Generated by immunoSEQ multiplex PCR, the TCRdb table keeps only in-frame clones and is missing some. This table holds more than 70,000 clones, approximately 92% found once. This specimen consisted of peripheral blood, obtained before pregnancy. The origin of the receptors is a female donor with multiple sclerosis, enrolled in a pregnancy study.

The gene calls are TRBV19 and TRBJ2-2; no definite D call. Germline lookup yields CDR1 LNHDA and CDR2 SQIVND (reference sequence). Trimming cost V 0 bases and J 5 bases, with 7 bases left between them. CDR3 length equals 14 residues. The CDR3 is CASSIERLTGELFF. CDR3 sequence (DNA): TGTGCCAGTAGTATAGAGCGGCTAACCGGGGAGCTGTTTTTT.

The chain's CDR3 is CASSPGGYSQPQHF. CDR3 DNA: TGTGCCAGCAGCCCAGGGGGGTACAGTCAGCCCCAGCATTTT. This sequence joins TRBV27 and TRBJ1-5; 7 nucleotides agree with TRBD1. The V segment lost 6 bases and the J segment 6 bases; nucleotides outside the gene matches: 8. This CDR3 spans 14 amino acids. CDR1 and CDR2 from the germline V gene are MNHEY and SMNVEV (reference sequence).

The chain joins TRBV5-1 to TRBJ2-7; 7 bases agree with TRBD2. V lost 7 bases and J lost 0; bases outside the gene matches: 7. Germline V CDR1 and CDR2: SGHRS, YFSETQ. The CDR3 is made up of 14 amino acids. The CDR3 protein is CASSSGAISYEQYF. The CDR3 DNA follows: TGCGCCAGCTCTAGCGGAGCCATCTCCTACGAGCAGTACTTC.

V usage is TRBV25-1 and J usage is TRBJ2-3; 8 nucleotides agree with TRBD2. Germline CDR1 and CDR2: MGHDK and SYGVNS. With 3 bases clipped from V and 3 bases from J, the junction kept 11 bases outside the gene matches. This CDR3 is 17 amino acids long. The CDR3 protein is CASSDSPIAGRTDTQYF. The DNA for the CDR3 is TGTGCCAGCAGTGATTCCCCTATAGCGGGACGGACAGATACGCAGTATTTT.

V and J are TRBV2 and TRBJ1-1, with no clear D. Trimming stripped 10 bases from V and 4 bases from J, with 16 bases between. This CDR3 has 13 amino acids. Germline V gives CDR1 SNHLY, CDR2 FYNNEI. As DNA, the CDR3 is TGTGCCACCACCAAAGAGGTTAGCACTGAAGCTTTCTTT. Its protein product is CATTKEVSTEAFF.

The chain joins TRBV19 to TRBJ2-1; TRBD2 aligns across 9 bases. The length of the CDR3 is 15 residues. CDR1 and CDR2 (germline): LNHDA, SQIVND (reference sequence). Unmatched junction bases numbered 9, after V lost 4 bases and J lost 8 bases. In DNA form, the CDR3 reads TGTGCCAGTAGTAGAATAGCGGGAGTCGGCGATGAGCAGTTCTTC. Its protein is CASSRIAGVGDEQFF.

V gene TRBV19 combines with J gene TRBJ1-4; TRBD1 matches 12 bases. V shed 9 bases, J shed 10 bases, and the junction held 3 bases outside the gene matches. In germline, CDR1 is LNHDA, CDR2 SQIVND (reference sequence). The CDR3 spans 12 residues. CDR3 region: CASGTGGGKLFF. The CDR3 DNA follows: TGTGCCAGCGGGACAGGGGGCGGAAAACTGTTTTTT.

This clone showed up just once. The chain couples TRBV27 to TRBJ2-3; TRBD2 matches 7 bases. J lost 6 bases, V lost 4 bases, and 13 bases had no gene match. There are 16 residues in the CDR3. Germline assignment: CDR1 MNHEY and CDR2 SMNVEV (reference sequence). The CDR3, as DNA: TGTGCCAGCAGTTCTATCCTAGCGGAGGTCTGGGATACGCAGTATTTT. Translating it yields CASSSILAEVWDTQYF.

The rearrangement joins TRBV2 to TRBJ2-1, with D unclear. The germline gives CDR1 SNHLY, CDR2 FYNNEI. Trimming took 8 bases from V and 0 from J, leaving 8 bases between them. There are 13 residues in the CDR3. CDR3 amino acids: CASRRSSYNEQFF. In nucleotides, the CDR3 is TGTGCCAGCCGCCGGAGCTCCTACAATGAGCAGTTCTTC.

The V gene is TRBV11-2, the J gene TRBJ1-1; D unresolved. V lost 1 base to trimming and J lost 11 bases, with 20 bases between them. Germline V gene data show CDR1 as SGHAT and CDR2 as FQNNGV. This CDR3 has 15 residues. The CDR3 bases are TGTGCCAGCAGCTTAGGCCCATCGGGATCGTTTGTGGCTTTCTTT. This encodes CASSLGPSGSFVAFF.

The V and J genes are TRBV7-6 and TRBJ2-2; a weak D match, TRBD2 (6 bases). Germline values: CDR1 SGHVS, CDR2 FNYEAQ. The CDR3 contains 15 residues. Trimming cost V 5 bases and J 4 bases, with 14 bases left between them. The CDR3 coding sequence is TGTGCCAGCAGCCCAATGGGGGGTAGCACCGGGGAGCTGTTTTTT. Translation gives CASSPMGGSTGELFF.

This clone turned up a few times. The chain has TRBV2 and TRBJ1-1, with unresolved D. CDR1 is SNHLY, CDR2 FYNNEI, per germline. This CDR3 region has 15 residues. V gave up 5 bases and J gave up 1 base, with 14 bases separating them. CDR3 nucleotides: TGTGCCAGCAGTCCTTCCCCGGAGACGAACACTGAAGCTTTCTTT. Encoded protein: CASSPSPETNTEAFF. The full variable domain, completed using reference TRBV2 and TRBJ1-1, is EPEVTQTPSHQVTQMGQEVILRCVPISNHLYFYWYRQILGQKVEFLVSFYNNEISEKSEIFDDQFSVERPDGSNFTLKIRSTKLEDSAMYFCASSPSPETNTEAFFGQGTRLTVV.

This rearrangement joins TRBV4-3 to TRBJ2-3; 9 positions agree with TRBD2. The junction had 9 bases not matched to a gene; V was cut back by 1 base and J by 1 base. The CDR3 is 18 amino acids. Germline V gene data show CDR1 as LGHNA and CDR2 as YSLEER. CDR3 region: CASSQGAGSGRRTDTQYF. The CDR3 bases are TGCGCCAGCAGCCAAGGGGCGGGGAGCGGGAGGCGCACAGATACGCAGTATTTT.

The chain combines TRBV19 with TRBJ1-3, with a weak D call TRBD1 (5 bases). CDR1 is LNHDA and CDR2 is SQIVND in the germline V gene (reference sequence). The V end was cut by 3 bases, the J end by 1 base, with 13 bases between. The CDR3 contains 16 residues. The DNA for the CDR3 is TGTGCCAGTAGTATGGGTGCTTGGACATCTGGAAACACCATATATTTT. It encodes CASSMGAWTSGNTIYF.

The chain recombines TRBV29-1 with TRBJ1-1, with TRBD1 as a possible D gene (5 bases). CDR3 size: 13 residues. V lost 7 bases to trimming and J lost 0 bases, with 12 bases between them. The germline V gene has CDR1 SQVTM and CDR2 ANQGSEA. CDR3 DNA: TGCAGCGGGGCCGACAGATTGAACACTGAAGCTTTCTTT. It translates to CSGADRLNTEAFF.

The genes are TRBV15 and TRBJ1-2, with a tentative D call TRBD1 (6 bases). Trimming left V 1 base short and J 2 bases short, with 8 bases between. This CDR3 has 14 residues. CDR1 is LNHNV, CDR2 YYDKDF, per germline (reference sequence). CDR3 DNA: TGTGCCACCAGCAGAGCTACAGGGAACTATGGCTACACCTTC. It yields the protein CATSRATGNYGYTF.

This chain joins TRBV6-4 and TRBJ2-1, with D perhaps TRBD2 (5 bases). Germline loops: CDR1 MRHNA, CDR2 SNTAGT. CDR3 length: 16 amino acids. Deletions cut 0 bases from V and 4 bases from J, with 13 bases between. CDR3 region: CASSDSVEGVYNEQFF. CDR3 nucleotides: TGTGCCAGCAGTGACTCAGTAGAGGGTGTTTACAATGAGCAGTTCTTC.

V is TRBV19 and J is TRBJ1-1; 7 bases agree with TRBD1. Germline V gives CDR1 LNHDA, CDR2 SQIVND (reference sequence). There are 14 residues in the CDR3. With V trimmed by 3 bases and J by 7 bases, 8 bases remained unmatched. The CDR3 sequence is CASSILTGRDEAFF. CDR3 DNA sequence: TGTGCCAGTAGTATTTTGACAGGGCGGGATGAAGCTTTCTTT.